This T cell receptor beta chain emerged from a study of cytomegalovirus exposure and HLA in healthy donors. Overall study context: As an earlier analysis found, about 179 million T cells yielded approximately 100 million unique TCR beta sequences. Study-wide results and caveats: Beyond CMV serostatus, there was no information to go on about immune exposure. In a later analysis, V- and J-gene trimming of beta chains associated with a DCLRE1C missense variant, replicated independently.

Each of the donors was a healthy bone marrow donor. To note about this clone: The antigen is not known.

The PCR used 60 Vbeta and 13 Jbeta primers. Sequenced by immunoSEQ multiplex PCR; TCRdb stores in-frame clones only, minus some. Here the sample spans 200,000 to 250,000 clones, 65% to 75% being singletons. The specimen was PBMCs. This clonotype originated in a woman under 40 in good health and CMV-seronegative.

The CDR3 coding sequence is TGTGCCTGGAGTGCTAACAGGGGGTCTCGCGGGGAGCTGTTTTTT. It encodes CAWSANRGSRGELFF. The genes are TRBV30 and TRBJ2-2; 8 bases agree with TRBD1. V was clipped by 1 base and J by 7 bases; unmatched bases: 8. The CDR3 loop spans 15 amino acids. Germline V gene data show CDR1 as GTSNPN and CDR2 as SVGIG (reference sequence). Filled out from reference TRBV30 and TRBJ2-2, the complete variable domain reads SQTIHQWPATLVQPVGSPLSLECTVEGTSNPNLYWYRQAAGRGLQLLFYSVGIGQISSEVPQNLSASRPQDRQFILSSKKLLLSDSGFYLCAWSANRGSRGELFFGEGSRLTVL.